This is a list of T cell receptor beta chains from one sample in a study of shared clonotypes between healthy human individuals. Generated by immunoSEQ multiplex PCR, the TCRdb table keeps only in-frame clones and is missing some. Here the sample spans a few million clones, over 85% being singletons. The sample was naive CD4+ T cells from PBMCs. All receptors come from a man in his late teens or twenties in good health. Some clones in this sample may be carry-over from other donors' samples. Each CDR3 is given with its conserved first and last residue. A D gene is named only where the DNA matches it firmly. For some rows the clone size is stated as once, few or many, or as a class when expanded; others skip it.

v_call: TRBV19; j_call: TRBJ2-7; clone_size: NA; d_call: TRBD1; cdr3_aa: CASSIDRGYEQYF; cdr3_nt: TGTGCCAGTAGTATCGACAGGGGGTACGAGCAGTACTTC
v_call: TRBV30; j_call: TRBJ2-7; clone_size: NA; d_call: NA; cdr3_aa: CAWSVVVGYEQYF; cdr3_nt: TGTGCCTGGAGTGTAGTGGTCGGCTACGAGCAGTACTTC
v_call: TRBV29-1; j_call: TRBJ2-7; clone_size: NA; d_call: NA; cdr3_aa: CSVAGDSDSYEQYF; cdr3_nt: TGCAGCGTTGCCGGGGATTCGGACTCCTACGAGCAGTACTTC
v_call: TRBV7-3; j_call: TRBJ1-1; clone_size: NA; d_call: NA; cdr3_aa: CASSFSPLQGGTNTEAFF; cdr3_nt: TGTGCCAGCAGCTTCTCCCCACTACAAGGGGGTACTAACACTGAAGCTTTCTTT
v_call: TRBV7-9; j_call: TRBJ2-3; clone_size: NA; d_call: NA; cdr3_aa: CASGAPSAPQYF; cdr3_nt: TGTGCCAGTGGTGCCCCTAGCGCTCCGCAGTATTTT
v_call: TRBV28; j_call: TRBJ2-1; clone_size: NA; d_call: NA; cdr3_aa: CASSNVGSRFF; cdr3_nt: TGTGCCAGCAGTAACGTGGGGAGTAGGTTCTTC
v_call: TRBV5-1; j_call: TRBJ2-7; clone_size: NA; d_call: NA; cdr3_aa: CASSFPGHSYEQYF; cdr3_nt: TGCGCCAGCAGCTTTCCGGGACATTCCTACGAGCAGTACTTC
v_call: TRBV5-1; j_call: TRBJ2-7; clone_size: NA; d_call: TRBD2; cdr3_aa: CASSLGLAGGSEQYF; cdr3_nt: TGCGCCAGCAGCTTGGGGCTAGCGGGAGGCTCCGAGCAGTACTTC
v_call: TRBV5-6; j_call: TRBJ1-1; clone_size: NA; d_call: NA; cdr3_aa: CASRVRGLNTEAFF; cdr3_nt: TGTGCCAGCAGAGTCAGGGGATTGAACACTGAAGCTTTCTTT
v_call: TRBV15; j_call: TRBJ2-5; clone_size: NA; d_call: NA; cdr3_aa: CATSEPASRFGLETQYF; cdr3_nt: TGTGCCACCAGCGAGCCGGCCTCGCGATTCGGTCTGGAGACCCAGTACTTC
v_call: TRBV10-3; j_call: TRBJ2-1; clone_size: NA; d_call: TRBD1; cdr3_aa: CAISAFQGQDGNEQFF; cdr3_nt: TGTGCCATCAGTGCTTTTCAGGGACAGGACGGCAATGAGCAGTTCTTC
v_call: TRBV5-1; j_call: TRBJ2-3; clone_size: NA; d_call: NA; cdr3_aa: CASSPQAGAPTDTQYF; cdr3_nt: TGCGCCAGCAGCCCTCAGGCGGGGGCACCCACAGATACGCAGTATTTT
v_call: TRBV7-2; j_call: TRBJ2-1; clone_size: NA; d_call: TRBD2; cdr3_aa: CASSSVAGARDNEQFF; cdr3_nt: TGTGCCAGCAGCTCGGTCGCGGGAGCTCGGGACAATGAGCAGTTCTTC
v_call: TRBV11-2; j_call: TRBJ1-2; clone_size: NA; d_call: NA; cdr3_aa: CASSEAGNYGYTF; cdr3_nt: TGTGCCAGCAGTGAGGCGGGTAACTATGGCTACACCTTC
v_call: TRBV5-6; j_call: TRBJ2-3; clone_size: NA; d_call: NA; cdr3_aa: CASSLEVTDTQYF; cdr3_nt: TGTGCCAGCAGCTTAGAAGTCACAGATACGCAGTATTTT
v_call: TRBV4-1; j_call: TRBJ2-4; clone_size: NA; d_call: NA; cdr3_aa: CASSQESPGIQYF; cdr3_nt: TGCGCCAGCAGCCAAGAGTCACCGGGCATTCAGTACTTC
v_call: TRBV4-1; j_call: TRBJ2-1; clone_size: NA; d_call: NA; cdr3_aa: CASSQVGGKASYNEQFF; cdr3_nt: TGCGCCAGCAGCCAAGTAGGCGGGAAGGCATCCTACAATGAGCAGTTCTTC
v_call: TRBV5-1; j_call: TRBJ2-3; clone_size: NA; d_call: TRBD1; cdr3_aa: CASSSGQGGTDTQYF; cdr3_nt: TGCGCCAGCAGTTCTGGCCAGGGGGGCACAGATACGCAGTATTTT
v_call: TRBV18; j_call: TRBJ2-7; clone_size: NA; d_call: TRBD1; cdr3_aa: CASSRGTGEGREQYF; cdr3_nt: TGTGCCAGCTCACGCGGGACAGGGGAGGGTCGGGAGCAGTACTTC
v_call: TRBV7-9; j_call: TRBJ1-2; clone_size: NA; d_call: NA; cdr3_aa: CASTRGARNYGYTF; cdr3_nt: TGTGCCAGCACCAGGGGCGCGAGAAACTATGGCTACACCTTC
v_call: TRBV28; j_call: TRBJ2-1; clone_size: NA; d_call: NA; cdr3_aa: CASSGIDEQFF; cdr3_nt: TGTGCCAGCAGTGGGATCGATGAGCAGTTCTTC
v_call: TRBV18; j_call: TRBJ1-3; clone_size: NA; d_call: NA; cdr3_aa: CASSPISDSSGNTIYF; cdr3_nt: TGTGCCAGCTCACCGATCTCGGACAGCTCTGGAAACACCATATATTTT
v_call: TRBV18; j_call: TRBJ2-7; clone_size: once; d_call: TRBD2; cdr3_aa: CASSPYLAGDEQYF; cdr3_nt: TGTGCCAGCTCACCGTACCTAGCGGGAGACGAGCAGTACTTC
v_call: TRBV7-2; j_call: TRBJ2-7; clone_size: NA; d_call: TRBD2; cdr3_aa: CASSLALAGGGEQYF; cdr3_nt: TGTGCCAGCAGCTTAGCGCTAGCGGGAGGGGGCGAGCAGTACTTC
v_call: TRBV7-2; j_call: TRBJ2-7; clone_size: NA; d_call: NA; cdr3_aa: CASSSPLHEQYF; cdr3_nt: TGTGCCAGCAGCTCCCCGCTCCACGAGCAGTACTTC
v_call: TRBV14; j_call: TRBJ2-5; clone_size: NA; d_call: NA; cdr3_aa: CASSQAFPGQLKETQYF; cdr3_nt: TGTGCCAGCAGCCAAGCTTTTCCGGGCCAGCTAAAAGAGACCCAGTACTTC
v_call: TRBV6-1; j_call: TRBJ2-5; clone_size: NA; d_call: TRBD2; cdr3_aa: CASSATSGLTQETQYF; cdr3_nt: TGTGCCAGCAGTGCGACTAGCGGACTGACCCAAGAGACCCAGTACTTC
v_call: TRBV18; j_call: TRBJ2-5; clone_size: NA; d_call: NA; cdr3_aa: CASSPPSGGTQYF; cdr3_nt: TGTGCCAGCTCACCACCGTCCGGGGGGACCCAGTACTTC
v_call: TRBV30; j_call: TRBJ2-5; clone_size: NA; d_call: NA; cdr3_aa: CAWSVASRGDYQETQYF; cdr3_nt: TGTGCCTGGAGTGTAGCGTCTAGAGGGGATTACCAAGAGACCCAGTACTTC
v_call: TRBV4-1; j_call: TRBJ1-3; clone_size: NA; d_call: TRBD1; cdr3_aa: CASSRPGDRGLGNTIYF; cdr3_nt: TGCGCCAGCAGTCGACCCGGGGACAGGGGGCTCGGAAACACCATATATTTT
v_call: TRBV6-5; j_call: TRBJ1-5; clone_size: NA; d_call: TRBD1; cdr3_aa: CASSYSRDRAQPQHF; cdr3_nt: TGTGCCAGCAGTTACTCTCGGGACAGGGCACAGCCCCAGCATTTT
v_call: TRBV30; j_call: TRBJ1-1; clone_size: NA; d_call: NA; cdr3_aa: CAWHSGVSEAFF; cdr3_nt: TGTGCCTGGCATAGTGGGGTTTCTGAAGCTTTCTTT
v_call: TRBV7-9; j_call: TRBJ2-1; clone_size: NA; d_call: TRBD1; cdr3_aa: CASSFRGQGNNEQFF; cdr3_nt: TGTGCCAGCAGCTTCAGAGGACAGGGAAACAATGAGCAGTTCTTC
v_call: TRBV7-9; j_call: TRBJ1-4; clone_size: NA; d_call: NA; cdr3_aa: CASSAFRGLNEKLFF; cdr3_nt: TGTGCCAGCAGCGCTTTCAGGGGACTTAATGAAAAACTGTTTTTT
v_call: TRBV7-2; j_call: TRBJ2-7; clone_size: few; d_call: NA; cdr3_aa: CASSLVYEQYF; cdr3_nt: TGTGCCAGCAGCTTAGTTTACGAGCAGTACTTC
v_call: TRBV5-1; j_call: TRBJ1-1; clone_size: NA; d_call: NA; cdr3_aa: CASSLAGVFTEAFF; cdr3_nt: TGCGCCAGCAGCTTGGCAGGGGTTTTTACTGAAGCTTTCTTT
v_call: TRBV30; j_call: TRBJ1-1; clone_size: NA; d_call: NA; cdr3_aa: CAWNPGPHTEAFF; cdr3_nt: TGTGCCTGGAATCCGGGGCCACACACTGAAGCTTTCTTT
v_call: TRBV4-1; j_call: TRBJ2-3; clone_size: NA; d_call: NA; cdr3_aa: CASSQARLGTDTQYF; cdr3_nt: TGCGCCAGCTCCCAAGCACGTCTAGGCACAGATACGCAGTATTTT
v_call: TRBV28; j_call: TRBJ2-5; clone_size: once; d_call: NA; cdr3_aa: CASSVPLAFQETQYF; cdr3_nt: TGTGCCAGCAGTGTACCGCTGGCGTTCCAAGAGACCCAGTACTTC
v_call: TRBV27; j_call: TRBJ2-7; clone_size: NA; d_call: TRBD2; cdr3_aa: CASSTRLAGVDYEQYF; cdr3_nt: TGTGCCAGCAGTACGCGATTAGCGGGAGTTGACTACGAGCAGTACTTC
v_call: TRBV4-3; j_call: TRBJ1-1; clone_size: NA; d_call: NA; cdr3_aa: CASSQEEGRTEAFF; cdr3_nt: TGCGCCAGCAGCCAAGAAGAGGGAAGGACTGAAGCTTTCTTT
v_call: TRBV11-3; j_call: TRBJ2-5; clone_size: NA; d_call: TRBD1; cdr3_aa: CASSSGTVETQYF; cdr3_nt: TGTGCCAGCAGCTCAGGGACAGTCGAGACCCAGTACTTC
v_call: TRBV5-6; j_call: TRBJ2-5; clone_size: NA; d_call: NA; cdr3_aa: CASSLAGRETQYF; cdr3_nt: TGTGCCAGCAGCTTGGCAGGGAGGGAGACCCAGTACTTC
v_call: TRBV5-1; j_call: TRBJ1-1; clone_size: NA; d_call: NA; cdr3_aa: CASSTGTTNTEAFF; cdr3_nt: TGCGCCAGCAGCACGGGGACTACCAACACTGAAGCTTTCTTT
v_call: TRBV7-3; j_call: TRBJ2-3; clone_size: NA; d_call: NA; cdr3_aa: CASSLVGLDTQYF; cdr3_nt: TGTGCCAGCAGCTTGGTGGGGTTAGATACGCAGTATTTT
v_call: TRBV18; j_call: TRBJ2-1; clone_size: NA; d_call: NA; cdr3_aa: CASSPPAGSGEQFF; cdr3_nt: TGTGCCAGCTCACCACCGGCAGGGTCAGGCGAGCAGTTCTTC